This T cell receptor beta chain was profiled in a study of beta chain bispecific antibodies for T cell cancers. Either OKT3 anti-CD3 antibody or CD3/CD28 beads expanded T cells from blood mononuclear cells over about three days. General study results and limits: Normal T cells contributed less of the targeted TRBV signal than the leukemia cells did.

This clonotype was picked up many times. Its matching antigen is unknown. This CDR3 contains 15 residues. Germline V gene sequence: CDR1 DFQATT, CDR2 SNEGSKA (reference sequence). Unmatched junction bases numbered 10, after V lost 3 bases and J lost 6 bases. TCRdb ran MiXCR on the 5' RACE reads and lists one entry per CDR3 protein. The data hold roughly 15,000 distinct CDR3 sequences, with 2% to 2.5% observed a single time. This TCR derives from a human donor in good health. Some clones in this sample may be carry-over from other donors' samples. Sequencing was performed on healthy donor T cells cultured with leukemia cells. This chain connects TRBV20-1 to TRBJ1-5; 8 nucleotides line up with TRBD1. Written as DNA, the CDR3 is TGCAGTGCTAGGGCGCCTGACAGGGGAACTCAGCCCCAGCATTTT. Translated, it gives CSARAPDRGTQPQHF.